This entry lists 27 T cell receptor beta chains sequenced from one sample in a study of T cells in Graves' hyperthyroidism and ophthalmopathy (dated by TCRdb to about 2019). The method behind the library was multiplex PCR. The sequencer was an Illumina HiSeq 2000. TCR beta CDR3 regions were amplified from RNA transcripts. The first round of RT-PCR for the TCR CDR3 was performed with the HTBI primer set and the Qiagen OneStep RT-PCR kit. TCRdb itself trimmed the public reads at Q25 with fastp, ran MiXCR and retained productive beta chains. A single entry per CDR3 protein holds the most common genes and DNA from its merged rows. Within this sample are roughly 710,000 distinct CDR3 sequences, with around 40% of them counted one time only. Around 29% of the sample rests with the top ten. Sequencing was done on a sample of blood. These receptors were obtained from a middle-aged woman with Graves' hyperthyroidism.

The rearrangement uses TRBV5-1 and TRBJ2-2, with TRBD1 identical over 7 bases. V was clipped by 3 bases and J by 3 bases; unmatched bases: 5. Germline V gene data show CDR1 as SGHRS and CDR2 as YFSETQ. The CDR3 is 15 amino acids. This CDR3 reads CASSSDRVHTGELFF. In nucleotides, the CDR3 is TGCGCCAGCAGCTCCGACAGGGTTCACACCGGGGAGCTGTTTTTT.

Remarks on this clonotype: A much bigger clone sits one base away, suggesting this may be a read error. The chain employs TRBV7-2 and TRBJ1-3; D remains ambiguous. The CDR3 has 13 residues. The V gene's germline CDR1 is SGHTA and CDR2 FQGNSA. The CDR3 region is CASSQDEGNTIYF. The CDR3 DNA follows: TGCGCCAGCAGCCAAGATGAGGGAAACACCATATATTTT.

The gene calls are TRBV19 and TRBJ2-5, with D perhaps matching TRBD2 (5 bases). Germline V gene data show CDR1 as LNHDA and CDR2 as SQIVND (reference sequence). The CDR3 totals 14 residues. V was pared by 5 bases and J by 6 bases, with 16 bases between. The CDR3 DNA reads as TGTGCCAGTAGTCCGGTCACGGGAAGACAGACCCAGTACTTC. Its protein is CASSPVTGRQTQYF.

This clonotype was counted once. The rearrangement uses TRBV10-2 and TRBJ2-7, with TRBD1 as a possible D gene (5 bases). Germline CDR1 WSHSY, CDR2 SAAADI. The V end was cut by 6 bases, the J end by 2 bases, with 20 bases between. The CDR3 is 16 amino acids. Written as DNA, the CDR3 is TGCGCCAGCAGGGCCAGGGCCACTGGAAACCCCTACGAGCAGTACTTC. Amino acid sequence: CASRARATGNPYEQYF.

This sequence joins TRBV10-1 and TRBJ1-1; possible D gene TRBD1, 6 bases. V was trimmed by 0 bases and J by 1 base, leaving 9 bases between them. Per the germline V gene, CDR1 is WNHNN and CDR2 is SYGVQD (reference sequence). The length of the CDR3 is 15 residues. The CDR3 loop reads CASSESDRSNTEAFF. The CDR3 DNA reads TGCGCCAGCAGTGAGTCAGACAGGTCGAACACTGAAGCTTTCTTT.

The V and J genes are TRBV6-1 and TRBJ2-2; the D is unclear. Trimming left V 7 bases short and J 5 bases short, with 17 bases between. CDR1 and CDR2 from the germline V gene are MNHNS and SASEGT. The CDR3 contains 15 residues. CDR3 coding DNA: TGTGCCAGCACTCCAGGAGCACCACTAACCGGGGAGCTGTTTTTT. It is translated as CASTPGAPLTGELFF.

This clonotype was counted between two and nine times. The chain combines TRBV20-1 with TRBJ2-7; a weak D match, TRBD2 (7 bases). The V and J ends lost 2 bases and 6 bases respectively, with 26 bases between them. The CDR3 is 17 residues long. Looked up from germline, CDR1 is DFQATT and CDR2 is SNEGSKA (reference sequence). The CDR3 DNA reads as TGCAGTGCTAGAACTCCACCGGGGGGCACTCGCGTAAGCGAGCAGTACTTC. It yields the protein CSARTPPGGTRVSEQYF.

This chain joins TRBV20-1 and TRBJ2-5; 8 bases fit TRBD1. The V and J ends lost 1 base and 4 bases, in that order; junction bases with no gene match: 17. Germline assignment: CDR1 DFQATT and CDR2 SNEGSKA (reference sequence). The CDR3 runs 18 residues. The CDR3 loop reads CSARALPGQDGGAETQYF. CDR3 bases: TGCAGTGCTAGAGCCCTACCGGGACAGGATGGGGGAGCAGAGACCCAGTACTTC.

This clonotype was counted at least ten times. CDR3 region: CASSQARVRSPLHF. The CDR3 bases are TGTGCCAGCAGCCAAGCAAGGGTTAGATCACCCCTCCACTTT. The J gene is TRBJ1-6, the V gene TRBV14; D is unresolved. Germline V gene data show CDR1 as SGHDN and CDR2 as FVKESK. The CDR3 consists of 14 residues. V dropped 1 base and J dropped 10 bases, with 11 bases sitting between them.

Remarks on this clonotype: A read error may produce the germline difference seen at one junction end. V gene TRBV24-1 combines with J gene TRBJ1-1; D is possibly TRBD1 (6 bases). Germline V gene lookup returns CDR1 KGHDR and CDR2 SFDVKD. CDR3 length: 13 residues. The CDR3 reads CATRAIGDTEASF. DNA for the CDR3: TGTGCCACCAGGGCAATAGGGGACACTGAAGCTTCCTTT.

The DNA for the CDR3 is TGTGCCATCAGTGAGAAAGTGGACAGGGACGGGCAAGAGACCCAGTACTTC. This gives the protein CAISEKVDRDGQETQYF. The rearrangement links TRBV10-3 to TRBJ2-5, with 8 bases fitting TRBD1. After removal of 2 bases from V and 2 bases from J, the junction contained 10 bases not matched to a gene. Germline assignment: CDR1 ENHRY and CDR2 SYGVKD. The CDR3 spans 17 residues.

This clonotype was recorded at least ten times. This chain joins TRBV4-1 and TRBJ1-1, with D hard to call. V was pared by 1 base and J by 8 bases, with 11 bases between. The germline V gene encodes CDR1 MGHRA and CDR2 YSYEKL. The CDR3 sequence is 13 residues long. CDR3 sequence (DNA): TGCGCCAGCAGCCAAGCGCGAGCTGTGGAAGCTTTCTTT. It encodes CASSQARAVEAFF.

In this sample, this clonotype turned up a few times. The gene calls are TRBV5-1 and TRBJ1-1, with D perhaps TRBD1 (6 bases). The CDR3 is 14 amino acids. The ends were cut back, 4 bases at V and 1 base at J, with 11 bases in the middle. Germline CDR1 is SGHRS and CDR2 is YFSETQ. The DNA for the CDR3 is TGCGCCAGCAGCCTTGGGACAAAGAACACTGAAGCTTTCTTT. Its protein product is CASSLGTKNTEAFF.

This clonotype showed up just a few times. Just one base apart from a much larger clone, this may be a read error. The chain recombines TRBV10-3 with TRBJ1-2; D gene unclear. The ends were cut back, 4 bases at V and 5 bases at J, with 17 bases in the middle. The germline CDR1 and CDR2 sequences are ENHRY and SYGVKD. The CDR3 is 15 residues long. This CDR3 is CAISVGIGAFYGYTF. CDR3 sequence (DNA): TGTGCCATCAGTGTAGGGATAGGCGCCTTTTATGGCTACACCTTC.

The CDR3 reads CASSSRGSDTQYF. CDR3 nucleotide sequence: TGTGCCAGCAGCTCAAGAGGGTCGGATACGCAGTATTTT. The chain employs TRBV7-9 and TRBJ2-3, with D possibly TRBD2 on 5 matching bases. The germline V gene encodes CDR1 SEHNR and CDR2 FQNEAQ (reference sequence). The germline V and J ends were trimmed by 4 bases and 6 bases, with 11 bases remaining between them. The CDR3 loop spans 13 amino acids.

At least ten counts were recorded for this clonotype. This sequence joins TRBV9 and TRBJ1-6; 9 nucleotides agree with TRBD1. Germline loops: CDR1 SGDLS, CDR2 YYNGEE. With V trimmed by 0 bases and J by 7 bases, 5 bases remained unmatched. The CDR3 loop spans 16 amino acids. CDR3: CASSVGDREENSPLHF. The CDR3 coding sequence is TGTGCCAGCAGCGTAGGGGACAGGGAAGAGAATTCACCCCTCCACTTT.

This clonotype was found a few times. The chain recombines TRBV10-1 with TRBJ1-1; 7 nucleotides align to TRBD1. J gave up 1 base and V 11 bases, and 10 bases lay outside the gene matches. From germline, CDR1 is WNHNN and CDR2 SYGVQD (reference sequence). The CDR3 runs to 14 residues. The CDR3 coding sequence is TGCGCCGGCAACCCGGGACAGACGAACACTGAAGCTTTCTTT. Translated, it gives CAGNPGQTNTEAFF.

This clonotype has just a few counts. This chain links TRBV25-1 with TRBJ2-7, with D possibly TRBD2 on 6 matching bases. Per the germline V gene, CDR1 is MGHDK and CDR2 is SYGVNS. The V gene lost 5 bases and the J gene lost 6 bases, with 26 bases spanning the gap. The CDR3 totals 17 residues. The CDR3 spells CASSYPVPGLGPGEQYF. In DNA form, the CDR3 reads TGTGCCAGCAGTTACCCCGTCCCGGGACTCGGCCCGGGCGAGCAGTACTTC.

This clonotype was observed a single time. The chain couples TRBV7-2 to TRBJ1-1; D ambiguous. V lost 2 bases to trimming and J lost 0 bases, with 19 bases between them. Germline lookup yields CDR1 SGHTA and CDR2 FQGNSA. There are 18 residues in the CDR3. CDR3 protein: CASSLRFARATMNTEAFF. DNA for the CDR3: TGTGCCAGCAGCTTAAGGTTCGCGAGGGCCACTATGAACACTGAAGCTTTCTTT.

The genes are TRBV15 and TRBJ2-5; D call uncertain. The J call is doubtful: the DNA matches TRBJ2-1 better. The CDR3 consists of 12 residues. CDR1 LNHNV and CDR2 YYDKDF come from the germline V gene (reference sequence). The CDR3 loop is CATSSNSLYQFF. The CDR3 DNA sequence: TGTGCCACCAGCAGCAACAGCCTTTACCAGTTCTTC.

In the case of this clonotype: This could be a read error, since a much larger clone is one nucleotide away. The genes are TRBV10-3 and TRBJ1-2, with D perhaps TRBD1 (6 bases). Germline values: CDR1 ENHRY, CDR2 SYGVKD. V was pared by 4 bases and J by 6 bases, with 9 bases between. The CDR3 totals 12 residues. The chain's CDR3 is CAISATGNGYTF. CDR3 coding DNA: TGTGCCATCAGTGCCACAGGGAATGGCTACACCTTC.

This clonotype was recorded at least ten times. The rearrangement uses TRBV7-9 and TRBJ1-1; D ambiguous. The germline CDR1 and CDR2 sequences are SEHNR and FQNEAQ (reference sequence). With 1 base removed from V and 1 base from J, the gap between germline ends came to 10 bases. The CDR3 contains 15 residues. In DNA form, the CDR3 reads TGTGCCAGCAGCTTAGTGGGTCCGCCGAACACTGAAGCTTTCTTT. Translating gives CASSLVGPPNTEAFF.

This clonotype has just a few counts. This rearrangement joins TRBV4-1 to TRBJ2-5, with D possibly matching TRBD1 (6 bases). V lost 5 bases to trimming and J lost 2 bases, with 15 bases between them. Germline CDR1 reads MGHRA; CDR2 reads YSYEKL. The CDR3 consists of 15 residues. The CDR3 is CASSKGTSIQETQYF. Written as DNA, the CDR3 is TGCGCCAGCAGCAAAGGGACAAGCATACAAGAGACCCAGTACTTC.

There are many counts of this clonotype. The chain couples TRBV7-2 to TRBJ1-2; 8 bases fit TRBD1. Germline V lookup: CDR1 SGHTA, CDR2 FQGNSA. The CDR3 runs to 14 residues. Trimming at V came to 5 bases and at J to 4 bases, leaving 6 bases not matched to a gene. In DNA, the CDR3 is TGTGCCAGCAGCCAGGGACAGGAATTCTATGGCTACACCTTC. Translation gives CASSQGQEFYGYTF.

This clonotype was detected a few times. The chain links TRBV25-1 to TRBJ1-1; D is undetermined. Trimming removed 3 bases at V and 7 bases at J, with 15 bases between. CDR1 is MGHDK, CDR2 SYGVNS, per germline. This CDR3 region has 14 residues. The CDR3 coding sequence is TGTGCCAGCAGTGACGGGTCCTCATCCCTTGAAGCTTTCTTT. It codes for CASSDGSSSLEAFF.

CDR3 DNA: TGTGCCAGCACCCCACCCGGGACAGGCTTCTATGGCTACACCTTC. As protein: CASTPPGTGFYGYTF. The chain combines TRBV12-3 or TRBV12-4 with TRBJ1-2, with 8 nucleotides matching TRBD1. V trimming: 7 bases; J trimming: 4 bases; junction bases outside the gene matches: 11. The CDR3 consists of 15 residues.

This clonotype has just a few counts. The V and J genes are TRBV20-1 and TRBJ2-2; no definite D call. This CDR3 contains 14 residues. Germline V CDR1 and CDR2: DFQATT, SNEGSKA (reference sequence). Trimming cost V 4 bases and J 3 bases, with 12 bases left between them. As DNA, the CDR3 is TGCAGTGCTATCCGCCGAGCCCACACCGGGGAGCTGTTTTTT. Translated: CSAIRRAHTGELFF.